Presented here are 20 T cell receptor beta chains from one specimen sequenced in a study of cytomegalovirus exposure and HLA in healthy donors. Primers: 60 Vbeta forward and 13 Jbeta reverse. Some clones are missing from TCRdb's copy, which holds only in-frame ones; the method was immunoSEQ multiplex PCR. Of some 77,000 clones in the sample, approximately 79% were seen once. The sequencing sample was made of PBMCs. These receptors were collected from a young man in good health and CMV-seronegative.

In this sample, this clone turned up once. The rearrangement uses TRBV28 and TRBJ2-6, with 7 bases fitting TRBD1. The CDR3 runs to 16 residues. The V segment lost 6 bases and the J segment 0 bases; nucleotides outside the gene matches: 5. Germline V CDR1 and CDR2: MDHEN, SYDVKM. CDR3 protein: CASSSGQPSGANVLTF. The DNA for the CDR3 is TGTGCCAGCAGCTCGGGACAGCCCTCTGGGGCCAACGTCCTGACTTTC. Full variable domain (missing parts from reference TRBV28 and TRBJ2-6): DVKVTQSSRYLVKRTGEKVFLECVQDMDHENMFWYRQDPGLGLRLIYFSYDVKMKEKGDIPEGYSVSREKKERFSLILESASTNQTSMYLCASSSGQPSGANVLTFGAGSRLTVL.

This chain uses TRBV2 with TRBJ2-3; 8 bases fit TRBD2. Unmatched junction bases numbered 9, after V lost 3 bases and J lost 4 bases. The CDR3 sequence is 16 residues long. Germline CDR1 is SNHLY and CDR2 is FYNNEI. This CDR3 reads CASSEMSGRTSDTQYF. The DNA for the CDR3 is TGTGCCAGCAGTGAGATGAGCGGGAGAACGTCAGATACGCAGTATTTT.

The chain is built from TRBV11-3 and TRBJ2-2; 9 bases align to TRBD2. This CDR3 spans 18 amino acids. Trimming cost V 5 bases and J 4 bases; bases outside gene matches: 14. Germline CDR1 and CDR2: SGHNT and YENEEA. In nucleotides, the CDR3 is TGTGCCAGCAGCCTTAGGAGGATAGCGGGAGTCCTCACCGGGGAGCTGTTTTTT. Translated, it gives CASSLRRIAGVLTGELFF.

This chain links TRBV29-1 with TRBJ1-4, with no clear D. The CDR3 covers 14 residues. Trimming removed 6 bases from V and 0 bases from J, with 11 bases in between. Per germline, CDR1 SQVTM and CDR2 ANQGSEA. This CDR3 is CSVSPLATNEKLFF. In DNA form, the CDR3 reads TGCAGCGTGTCACCATTAGCAACTAATGAAAAACTGTTTTTT.

The chain employs TRBV27 and TRBJ2-7; a possible D gene is TRBD1 (5 bases). Germline V gene sequence: CDR1 MNHEY, CDR2 SMNVEV (reference sequence). V shed 2 bases and J shed 4 bases, with 12 bases lying between them. The CDR3 runs to 14 residues. The DNA for the CDR3 is TGTGCCAGCAGTTTAACAGGAGTGGTGTACGAGCAGTACTTC. It codes for CASSLTGVVYEQYF.

The chain joins TRBV4-1 to TRBJ1-2; 9 nucleotides line up with TRBD1. There are 14 residues in the CDR3. The V and J ends lost 3 bases and 4 bases, in that order; junction bases with no gene match: 3. CDR1 MGHRA and CDR2 YSYEKL come from the germline V gene. As DNA, the CDR3 is TGCGCCAGCAGCCAGGACAGGGGCAGCTATGGCTACACCTTC. It translates to CASSQDRGSYGYTF.

This chain uses TRBV10-3 with TRBJ2-2; D perhaps matches TRBD2 (6 bases). V lost 6 bases, J lost 2 bases, and 13 bases lay in between. The CDR3 consists of 15 residues. CDR1 and CDR2 (germline): ENHRY, SYGVKD. CDR3 loop: CAIRDGTSNTGELFF. Written as DNA, the CDR3 is TGTGCCATCAGGGACGGGACTTCAAACACCGGGGAGCTGTTTTTT.

This chain joins TRBV27 and TRBJ2-7; maybe TRBD2 (5 bases). Germline V lookup: CDR1 MNHEY, CDR2 SMNVEV (reference sequence). This CDR3 has 13 residues. V was clipped by 5 bases and J by 5 bases, with 13 bases between them. The CDR3 protein is CASSGLRGNEQYF. The DNA for the CDR3 is TGTGCCAGCAGTGGATTACGGGGTAACGAGCAGTACTTC.

The V gene is TRBV12-5, the J gene TRBJ2-1, with 14 nucleotides matching TRBD2. V lost 7 bases, J lost 6 bases, and 5 bases stayed unmatched. Germline lookup yields CDR1 LGHNT and CDR2 FRNRAP. The CDR3 runs to 15 residues. CDR3 sequence reads: CASVKTSGGANEQFF. The CDR3, as DNA: TGTGCTAGTGTCAAGACTAGCGGGGGGGCCAATGAGCAGTTCTTC.

The chain couples TRBV30 to TRBJ1-1, with 7 bases fitting TRBD1. Germline V gene lookup returns CDR1 GTSNPN and CDR2 SVGIG (reference sequence). The V and J ends lost 0 bases and 4 bases, in that order; junction bases with no gene match: 8. The CDR3 length is 15 residues. Here the CDR3 DNA reads TGTGCCTGGAGTGTAAAGGGTCCAGGGGGCACTGAAGCTTTCTTT. Translation gives CAWSVKGPGGTEAFF.

V is TRBV6-5 and J is TRBJ1-1; perhaps TRBD1 as D (6 bases). The germline gives CDR1 MNHEY, CDR2 SVGAGI. CDR3 length: 14 residues. The ends were cut back, 6 bases at V and 6 bases at J, with 17 bases in the middle. CDR3 sequence: CASSPRGAGAEAFF. Written as DNA, the CDR3 is TGTGCCAGCAGCCCACGGGGGGCTGGGGCTGAAGCTTTCTTT.

The chain has TRBV25-1 and TRBJ2-2; the D gene is possibly TRBD1 (5 bases). Germline V CDR1 and CDR2: MGHDK, SYGVNS. The ends were cut back, 2 bases at V and 6 bases at J, with 13 bases in the middle. This CDR3 is built from 15 residues. The CDR3 coding sequence is TGTGCCAGCAGTGAAAGGGGAAGAGATGCCGGGGAGCTGTTTTTT. Translated, it gives CASSERGRDAGELFF.

The rearrangement joins TRBV19 to TRBJ2-4, with D maybe TRBD2 (6 bases). V lost 4 bases and J lost 0, with 19 bases in between. The germline gives CDR1 LNHDA, CDR2 SQIVND (reference sequence). The CDR3 has 18 amino acids. The CDR3 loop is CASSSGAQAGLAKNIQYF. CDR3 nucleotide sequence: TGTGCCAGTAGTAGCGGGGCTCAAGCAGGTCTAGCCAAAAACATTCAGTACTTC.

This clone showed up just once. This chain connects TRBV10-3 to TRBJ1-1, with 7 bases lining up with TRBD1. Trimming removed 3 bases from V and 2 bases from J; junction bases left unmatched: 6. Germline CDR1 reads ENHRY; CDR2 reads SYGVKD. This CDR3 has 15 amino acids. The CDR3 reads CAISDPGQSNTEAFF. The CDR3 DNA reads TGTGCCATCAGTGATCCGGGACAGAGTAACACTGAAGCTTTCTTT.

The chain carries TRBV4-3 and TRBJ1-2; D gene ambiguous. The CDR3 extends over 15 amino acids. V lost 0 bases and J lost 1, with 9 bases in between. Germline-derived CDR1 and CDR2 are LGHNA and YSLEER. CDR3 bases: TGCGCCAGCAGCCAAGATTTGGAGGTTAACTATGGCTACACCTTC. Translated, it gives CASSQDLEVNYGYTF.

The genes are TRBV29-1 and TRBJ2-1; 7 bases map to TRBD2. CDR1 SQVTM and CDR2 ANQGSEA come from the germline V gene. V lost 6 bases, J lost 0 bases, and 5 bases stayed unmatched. The CDR3 runs to 14 residues. CDR3 DNA: TGCAGCGTGGGAAGCGGGAACTCCTACAATGAGCAGTTCTTC. Its translation: CSVGSGNSYNEQFF.

This chain joins TRBV14 and TRBJ1-1; D not certain. Between the trimmed V and J ends, which lost 3 bases and 0 bases, there was a span of 20 bases. Germline lookup yields CDR1 SGHDN and CDR2 FVKESK. The CDR3 covers 18 residues. CDR3 bases: TGTGCCAGCAGCCACCGACCGGGATTTCTTTCTATGAACACTGAAGCTTTCTTT. This sequence encodes CASSHRPGFLSMNTEAFF.

V gene TRBV28 combines with J gene TRBJ1-5, with TRBD1 identical over 8 bases. The V gene end was trimmed by 5 bases and the J gene end by 5 bases; junction bases not matched to a gene: 5. The CDR3 is 14 amino acids. The V gene's germline CDR1 is MDHEN and CDR2 SYDVKM. Here the CDR3 reads CASSNRGFHQPQHF. The CDR3 DNA reads as TGTGCCAGCAGTAACAGGGGGTTCCATCAGCCCCAGCATTTT.

The rearrangement uses TRBV14 and TRBJ2-7; D uncertain. CDR3 length: 14 amino acids. V was shortened by 3 bases and J by 0 bases, with 9 bases between the two germline ends. From germline, CDR1 is SGHDN and CDR2 FVKESK. CDR3 amino acids: CASSQRESSYEQYF. DNA for the CDR3: TGTGCCAGCAGCCAGCGCGAGTCCTCCTACGAGCAGTACTTC.

The rearrangement joins TRBV18 to TRBJ1-2, with 7 bases lining up with TRBD1. CDR3 length equals 14 residues. The germline V gene encodes CDR1 KGHSH and CDR2 LQKENI. V lost 3 bases, J lost 8 bases, and 9 bases stayed unmatched. In DNA, the CDR3 is TGTGCCAGCTCACCTTTGAACAGGGGAGAAGGCTACACCTTC. Its translation: CASSPLNRGEGYTF. Full variable domain (outside the CDR3, taken from reference TRBV18 and TRBJ1-2): NAGVMQNPRHLVRRRGQEARLRCSPMKGHSHVYWYRQLPEEGLKFMVYLQKENIIDESGMPKERFSAEFPKEGPSILRIQQVVRGDSAAYFCASSPLNRGEGYTFGSGTRLTVV.